These T cell receptor beta chains were read from a single sample in a study of cytomegalovirus exposure and HLA in healthy donors. TCRdb's table, derived via immunoSEQ multiplex PCR, lists solely in-frame clones and lacks some. In the table there are roughly 180,000 clones, roughly 80% of which are singletons. The sequenced sample was PBMCs. The receptors stem from a woman in her twenties or thirties in good health and CMV-seropositive. The CDR3 runs from the conserved cysteine through the conserved F or W. The order of the fields is J gene, D gene, clone size, CDR3 length, V gene, CDR3 DNA, CDR3 protein. D genes are given only for firm matches. Size tells how often a clone was seen (once, few, many) or the class of an expanded clone, and some rows leave it out.

j_gene: TRBJ2-1
d_gene: TRBD2
abundance: .
len: 14
v_gene: TRBV7-9
CDR3nt: TGTGCCAGCCTAACTAGCGGGAGTTACAATGAGCAGTTCTTC
CDR3aa: CASLTSGSYNEQFF

j_gene: TRBJ1-4
d_gene: TRBD1
abundance: .
len: 17
v_gene: TRBV28
CDR3nt: TGTGCCAGCAGGACTGCCGGGGGGACAGGGATCACTGAAAAACTGTTTTTT
CDR3aa: CASRTAGGTGITEKLFF

j_gene: TRBJ2-7
d_gene: TRBD1
abundance: .
len: 11
v_gene: TRBV20-1
CDR3nt: TGCAGTGCTAGGACAGGGTACGAGCAGTACTTC
CDR3aa: CSARTGYEQYF

j_gene: TRBJ1-2
d_gene: TRBD1
abundance: few
len: 15
v_gene: TRBV19
CDR3nt: TGTGCCAGTAGTGTACTGGACAGGGCTCGCTATGGCTACACCTTC
CDR3aa: CASSVLDRARYGYTF

j_gene: TRBJ1-2
d_gene: TRBD1
abundance: .
len: 17
v_gene: TRBV10-3
CDR3nt: TGTGCCATCAGTAGACAGGGGGCCACCCGGGAGCCCTATGGCTACACCTTC
CDR3aa: CAISRQGATREPYGYTF

j_gene: TRBJ2-1
d_gene: TRBD2
abundance: .
len: 18
v_gene: TRBV5-6
CDR3nt: TGTGCCAGCAGCTTGGCTTCAATCAGCGGGGGGGCCTTTAATGAGCAGTTCTTC
CDR3aa: CASSLASISGGAFNEQFF

j_gene: TRBJ1-2
d_gene: .
abundance: .
len: 15
v_gene: TRBV5-1
CDR3nt: TGCGCCAGCAGCTCCACAGGGCAGGTTAGGGCTGGCTACCCCTTC
CDR3aa: CASSSTGQVRAGYPF

j_gene: TRBJ2-7
d_gene: .
abundance: .
len: 14
v_gene: TRBV11-2
CDR3nt: TGTGCCAGCAGCTTATCCCCCAGAAGATACGAGCAGTACTTC
CDR3aa: CASSLSPRRYEQYF

j_gene: TRBJ2-3
d_gene: .
abundance: .
len: 15
v_gene: TRBV4-1
CDR3nt: TGCGCCAGCAGCCAAGGGGCTCCTAGCACAGATACGCAGTATTTT
CDR3aa: CASSQGAPSTDTQYF

j_gene: TRBJ2-1
d_gene: TRBD2
abundance: .
len: 17
v_gene: TRBV4-3
CDR3nt: TGCGCCAGCAGCCAAGATCAGAGGGCGGGGGGCTACAATGAGCAGTTCTTC
CDR3aa: CASSQDQRAGGYNEQFF

j_gene: TRBJ1-5
d_gene: .
abundance: .
len: 13
v_gene: TRBV7-6
CDR3nt: TGTGCCAGCAGCTTAGACAGGGAACAGCCCCAGCATTTT
CDR3aa: CASSLDREQPQHF

j_gene: TRBJ1-1
d_gene: .
abundance: .
len: 14
v_gene: TRBV5-8
CDR3nt: TGTGCCAGCAGCCAAGATTGGCAGGGCCGGGAAGCTTTCTTT
CDR3aa: CASSQDWQGREAFF

j_gene: TRBJ2-1
d_gene: .
abundance: .
len: 16
v_gene: TRBV7-9
CDR3nt: TGTGCCAGCAGCGTGGACAGCGCCCCGTCCTACAATGAGCAGTTCTTC
CDR3aa: CASSVDSAPSYNEQFF

j_gene: TRBJ2-1
d_gene: .
abundance: .
len: 14
v_gene: TRBV9
CDR3nt: TGTGCCAGCAGCCCTCAGGGGCTGCAAGGTGAGCAGTTCTTC
CDR3aa: CASSPQGLQGEQFF

j_gene: TRBJ1-1
d_gene: .
abundance: .
len: 13
v_gene: TRBV10-3
CDR3nt: TGTGCCATCAGTAGAGAATCGAACACTGAAGCTTTCTTT
CDR3aa: CAISRESNTEAFF

j_gene: TRBJ1-3
d_gene: .
abundance: .
len: 16
v_gene: TRBV5-4
CDR3nt: TGTGCCAGCAGCCGGGGTATGGTAAACTCTGGAAACACCATATATTTT
CDR3aa: CASSRGMVNSGNTIYF

j_gene: TRBJ2-3
d_gene: TRBD2
abundance: .
len: 16
v_gene: TRBV6-1
CDR3nt: TGTGCCAGCAGTGTTACTAGCGGGGGCGCCACAGATACGCAGTATTTT
CDR3aa: CASSVTSGGATDTQYF

j_gene: TRBJ1-2
d_gene: TRBD1
abundance: .
len: 13
v_gene: TRBV5-1
CDR3nt: TGCGCCAGCAGCGACGACGGACAGGGGACAGCCACCTTC
CDR3aa: CASSDDGQGTATF

j_gene: TRBJ1-3
d_gene: .
abundance: .
len: 15
v_gene: TRBV10-3
CDR3nt: TGTGCCATCAGTCTCCGGATGGCAGCGGGAAACACCATATATTTT
CDR3aa: CAISLRMAAGNTIYF

j_gene: TRBJ2-7
d_gene: .
abundance: .
len: 10
v_gene: TRBV20-1
CDR3nt: TGCAGTGCTAGGACGGGCGAGCAGTACTTC
CDR3aa: CSARTGEQYF

j_gene: TRBJ2-1
d_gene: TRBD2
abundance: .
len: 14
v_gene: TRBV5-1
CDR3nt: TGCGCCAGCAGCTTGGCTAGCGGGAGTAATGAGCAGTTCTTC
CDR3aa: CASSLASGSNEQFF

j_gene: TRBJ1-2
d_gene: TRBD1
abundance: .
len: 14
v_gene: TRBV27
CDR3nt: TGTGCCAGCGGGACAGGGGGTCCGTACTATGGCTACACCTTC
CDR3aa: CASGTGGPYYGYTF

j_gene: TRBJ1-6
d_gene: TRBD1
abundance: .
len: 17
v_gene: TRBV9
CDR3nt: TGTGCCAGCAGCGTAGCTCCCACCGGGACAGGGAGCTCACCCCTCCACTTT
CDR3aa: CASSVAPTGTGSSPLHF

j_gene: TRBJ2-5
d_gene: .
abundance: .
len: 13
v_gene: TRBV6-1
CDR3nt: TGTGCCAGCAGTGCCACAGGGCGAGAGACCCAGTACTTC
CDR3aa: CASSATGRETQYF

j_gene: TRBJ1-4
d_gene: .
abundance: .
len: 15
v_gene: TRBV6-6
CDR3nt: TGTGCCAGCAGTTACTCCGGGGACAAGGGGGAAAAACTGTTTTTT
CDR3aa: CASSYSGDKGEKLFF

j_gene: TRBJ2-3
d_gene: TRBD2
abundance: .
len: 17
v_gene: TRBV28
CDR3nt: TGTGCCAGCAGTCTCGCTACTGCGGGAGTGGATGGAGATACGCAGTATTTT
CDR3aa: CASSLATAGVDGDTQYF

j_gene: TRBJ1-1
d_gene: .
abundance: .
len: 16
v_gene: TRBV4-2
CDR3nt: TGTGCCAGCAGCCCGACGCGGAGTGTAATGAACACTGAAGCTTTCTTT
CDR3aa: CASSPTRSVMNTEAFF

j_gene: TRBJ2-7
d_gene: TRBD1
abundance: .
len: 12
v_gene: TRBV2
CDR3nt: TGTGCCAGCAGGACAGGGCCCTACGAGCAGTACTTC
CDR3aa: CASRTGPYEQYF

j_gene: TRBJ2-6
d_gene: TRBD1
abundance: .
len: 17
v_gene: TRBV15
CDR3nt: TGTGCCACCAGCAGAGAGGACAGGGCGAAAGGGGCCAACGTCCTGACTTTC
CDR3aa: CATSREDRAKGANVLTF

j_gene: TRBJ2-2
d_gene: TRBD1
abundance: .
len: 15
v_gene: TRBV4-2
CDR3nt: TGTGCCAGCAGCTCCAGGACAGGGGGCATCTGGGAGCTGTTTTTT
CDR3aa: CASSSRTGGIWELFF

j_gene: TRBJ2-3
d_gene: .
abundance: .
len: 15
v_gene: TRBV5-1
CDR3nt: TGCGCCAGCAGCTTTTCCACGACTAGCACAGATACGCAGTATTTT
CDR3aa: CASSFSTTSTDTQYF

j_gene: TRBJ2-5
d_gene: TRBD2
abundance: .
len: 15
v_gene: TRBV27
CDR3nt: TGTGCCAGCAGTACTAGCGGGAGCCTTGAAGAGACCCAGTACTTC
CDR3aa: CASSTSGSLEETQYF

j_gene: TRBJ1-2
d_gene: TRBD1
abundance: .
len: 15
v_gene: TRBV28
CDR3nt: TGTGCCAGCAGTTTTGGGACAGGGGGCCTCCATGGCTACACCTTC
CDR3aa: CASSFGTGGLHGYTF

j_gene: TRBJ1-2
d_gene: .
abundance: few
len: 12
v_gene: TRBV6-5
CDR3nt: TGTGCCAGCAGCAGGGGTCTCTATGGCTACACCTTC
CDR3aa: CASSRGLYGYTF

j_gene: TRBJ2-5
d_gene: .
abundance: once
len: 13
v_gene: TRBV7-9
CDR3nt: TGTGCCAGCAGCCGACGGGGGCAAGAGACCCAGTACTTC
CDR3aa: CASSRRGQETQYF

j_gene: TRBJ2-5
d_gene: TRBD2
abundance: .
len: 15
v_gene: TRBV6-5
CDR3nt: TGTGCCAGCAGTTACTCCACACTAGCGGGGAAGACCCAGTACTTC
CDR3aa: CASSYSTLAGKTQYF

j_gene: TRBJ2-7
d_gene: TRBD1
abundance: .
len: 14
v_gene: TRBV5-8
CDR3nt: TGTGCCAGCAGCATCGGGACAGGGACTCCCGAGCAGTACTTC
CDR3aa: CASSIGTGTPEQYF

j_gene: TRBJ2-7
d_gene: .
abundance: .
len: 15
v_gene: TRBV6-5
CDR3nt: TGTGCCAGCACTCACTCGACAGGAGGAGACTACGAGCAGTACTTC
CDR3aa: CASTHSTGGDYEQYF

j_gene: TRBJ2-1
d_gene: TRBD2
abundance: .
len: 14
v_gene: TRBV28
CDR3nt: TGTGCCAGCAAGGGTAGCGGGGAAAACAATGAGCAGTTCTTC
CDR3aa: CASKGSGENNEQFF

j_gene: TRBJ2-1
d_gene: TRBD2
abundance: .
len: 16
v_gene: TRBV2
CDR3nt: TGTGCCAGCAGTGAGGGGCGGGGGAGACTCTACAATGAGCAGTTCTTC
CDR3aa: CASSEGRGRLYNEQFF

j_gene: TRBJ2-1
d_gene: TRBD1
abundance: .
len: 14
v_gene: TRBV6-5
CDR3nt: TGTGCCAGCAGTTACAGGGGGCCCTACAATGAGCAGTTCTTC
CDR3aa: CASSYRGPYNEQFF

j_gene: TRBJ1-4
d_gene: TRBD1
abundance: .
len: 18
v_gene: TRBV5-4
CDR3nt: TGTGCCAGCAGCTTGAAGAGGGGGACAGGGTTAACTAATGAAAAACTGTTTTTT
CDR3aa: CASSLKRGTGLTNEKLFF

j_gene: TRBJ2-7
d_gene: TRBD2
abundance: .
len: 14
v_gene: TRBV5-1
CDR3nt: TGCGCCAGCAAGCTTAGCGGGGGGACCTACGAGCAGTACTTC
CDR3aa: CASKLSGGTYEQYF

j_gene: TRBJ2-1
d_gene: TRBD1
abundance: .
len: 12
v_gene: TRBV10-2
CDR3nt: TGCGCCACCCGACAGGGGACCAATGAGCAGTTCTTC
CDR3aa: CATRQGTNEQFF

j_gene: TRBJ2-5
d_gene: TRBD1
abundance: .
len: 14
v_gene: TRBV27
CDR3nt: TGTGCCAGCAGTGAGGGGGCTGGGCAAGAGACCCAGTACTTC
CDR3aa: CASSEGAGQETQYF

j_gene: TRBJ2-2
d_gene: TRBD1
abundance: .
len: 16
v_gene: TRBV5-1
CDR3nt: TGCGCCAGCAGCTTGAGGGCGACAGGGATGTTCGGGGAGCTGTTTTTT
CDR3aa: CASSLRATGMFGELFF

j_gene: TRBJ1-1
d_gene: TRBD1
abundance: few
len: 14
v_gene: TRBV6-1
CDR3nt: TGTGCCAGCAGAGAGACAGGGGGCTTTACTCAAGCTTTCTTT
CDR3aa: CASRETGGFTQAFF

j_gene: TRBJ2-6
d_gene: TRBD1
abundance: .
len: 17
v_gene: TRBV19
CDR3nt: TGTGCCTCCTACCCGGGACAGGTCCTCTCTGGGGCCAACGTCCTGACTTTC
CDR3aa: CASYPGQVLSGANVLTF

j_gene: TRBJ1-1
d_gene: .
abundance: .
len: 15
v_gene: TRBV2
CDR3nt: TGTGCCAGCAGCCTAGAATGGCAGCTGTACACTGAAGCTTTCTTT
CDR3aa: CASSLEWQLYTEAFF

j_gene: TRBJ1-6
d_gene: .
abundance: .
len: 14
v_gene: TRBV27
CDR3nt: TGTGCCAGCAGTTTAAAGCACCTCAATTCACCCCTCCACTTT
CDR3aa: CASSLKHLNSPLHF

j_gene: TRBJ2-2
d_gene: .
abundance: .
len: 14
v_gene: TRBV19
CDR3nt: TGTGCCAGTAGTATCGGACATGCCACCGGGGAGCTGTTTTTT
CDR3aa: CASSIGHATGELFF

j_gene: TRBJ1-1
d_gene: TRBD1
abundance: .
len: 13
v_gene: TRBV2
CDR3nt: TGTGCCGGAACGGACAGGGTTAACACTGAAGCTTTCTTT
CDR3aa: CAGTDRVNTEAFF

j_gene: TRBJ1-1
d_gene: .
abundance: .
len: 14
v_gene: TRBV7-2
CDR3nt: TGTGCCAGCAGCCAGACAGGAGGATACACTGAAGCTTTCTTT
CDR3aa: CASSQTGGYTEAFF

j_gene: TRBJ2-2
d_gene: TRBD1
abundance: few
len: 14
v_gene: TRBV5-1
CDR3nt: TGCGCCACTACGGACAGGGAGAACACCGGGGAGCTGTTTTTT
CDR3aa: CATTDRENTGELFF

j_gene: TRBJ2-5
d_gene: TRBD1
abundance: .
len: 13
v_gene: TRBV9
CDR3nt: TGTGCCAGCAGCGGGGACAGCCAAGAGACCCAGTACTTC
CDR3aa: CASSGDSQETQYF

j_gene: TRBJ2-7
d_gene: TRBD2
abundance: .
len: 12
v_gene: TRBV10-2
CDR3nt: TGCGCCAGCGGGACTACTTATTACGAGCAGTACTTC
CDR3aa: CASGTTYYEQYF

j_gene: TRBJ1-4
d_gene: .
abundance: .
len: 12
v_gene: TRBV13
CDR3nt: TGTGCCAGCAGCAACATGGGAGGAAAACTGTTTTTT
CDR3aa: CASSNMGGKLFF

j_gene: TRBJ2-7
d_gene: .
abundance: .
len: 12
v_gene: TRBV7-2
CDR3nt: TGTGCCAGCAGCCCGCTCGGTCACGAGCAGTACTTC
CDR3aa: CASSPLGHEQYF

j_gene: TRBJ1-5
d_gene: TRBD1
abundance: .
len: 15
v_gene: TRBV27
CDR3nt: TGTGCCAGCAGGGACAGGACTAACCCGGGTCAGCCCCAGCATTTT
CDR3aa: CASRDRTNPGQPQHF